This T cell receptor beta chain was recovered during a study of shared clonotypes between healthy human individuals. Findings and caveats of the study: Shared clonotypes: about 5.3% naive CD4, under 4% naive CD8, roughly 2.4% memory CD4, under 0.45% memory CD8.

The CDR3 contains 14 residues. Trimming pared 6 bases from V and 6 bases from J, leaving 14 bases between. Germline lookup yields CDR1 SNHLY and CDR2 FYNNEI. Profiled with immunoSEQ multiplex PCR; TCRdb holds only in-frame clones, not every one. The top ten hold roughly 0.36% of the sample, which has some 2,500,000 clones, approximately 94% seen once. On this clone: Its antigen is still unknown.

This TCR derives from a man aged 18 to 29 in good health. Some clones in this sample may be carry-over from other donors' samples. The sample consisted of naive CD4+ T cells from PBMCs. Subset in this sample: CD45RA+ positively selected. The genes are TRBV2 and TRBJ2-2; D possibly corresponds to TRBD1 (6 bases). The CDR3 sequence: CASRDTGSAGELFF. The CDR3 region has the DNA TGTGCCAGCAGGGACACAGGGTCGGCCGGGGAGCTGTTTTTT.